A selection of T cell receptor beta chains follows, all from one sample in a study of monozygotic twins with inflammatory bowel disease. TCRdb re-called the 5' RACE reads, yielding one record per CDR3 amino acid sequence without DNA. The sample is made up of 400,000 or so distinct CDR3 sequences, and the top ten hold about 2.3% of it. The sample consisted of blood. These receptors were taken from a human donor with ulcerative colitis or Crohn's disease, or a healthy co-twin of an affected twin (not recorded which). Each CDR3 is given with its conserved first and last residue. Each record gives: CDR3 protein, V gene, J gene.

CDR3 protein: CAISGRQGRGQPQHF
V gene: TRBV10-3
J gene: TRBJ1-5

CDR3 protein: CASSLEVAGAILNEQFF
V gene: TRBV5-5
J gene: TRBJ2-1

CDR3 protein: CASSLEGPPGDEQFF
V gene: TRBV7-2
J gene: TRBJ2-1

CDR3 protein: CATSRPSGEETQYF
V gene: TRBV15
J gene: TRBJ2-5

CDR3 protein: CSAEDRVTYEQYF
V gene: TRBV20-1
J gene: TRBJ2-7

CDR3 protein: CASSFTGAEQPQHF
V gene: TRBV7-9
J gene: TRBJ1-5

CDR3 protein: CASSLWLAGGTDTQYF
V gene: TRBV5-4
J gene: TRBJ2-3

CDR3 protein: CASSPRTGANTEAFF
V gene: TRBV5-1
J gene: TRBJ1-1

CDR3 protein: CAISESSGGGNTQYF
V gene: TRBV10-3
J gene: TRBJ2-3

CDR3 protein: CASSLDWTGDTDTQYF
V gene: TRBV7-6
J gene: TRBJ2-3

CDR3 protein: CASSQPRGAKTEAFF
V gene: TRBV19
J gene: TRBJ1-1

CDR3 protein: CSAGTGNGYTF
V gene: TRBV29-1
J gene: TRBJ1-2

CDR3 protein: CASSLNSGGTYEQYF
V gene: TRBV4-1
J gene: TRBJ2-7

CDR3 protein: CASSLEGSYEQYF
V gene: TRBV5-1
J gene: TRBJ2-7

CDR3 protein: CSAAGLAGQETQYF
V gene: TRBV29-1
J gene: TRBJ2-5

CDR3 protein: CSARAGDQPQHF
V gene: TRBV20-1
J gene: TRBJ1-5

CDR3 protein: CASSFPAGDNYGYTF
V gene: TRBV5-4
J gene: TRBJ1-2

CDR3 protein: CASSQDPSGSSYNEQFF
V gene: TRBV4-3
J gene: TRBJ2-1

CDR3 protein: CASRDGYSNQPQHF
V gene: TRBV7-2
J gene: TRBJ1-5

CDR3 protein: CASSFRGLPAYEQYF
V gene: TRBV27
J gene: TRBJ2-7

CDR3 protein: CASSQAITGTGGDEQFF
V gene: TRBV4-1
J gene: TRBJ2-1

CDR3 protein: CASSRQGAGDSPLHF
V gene: TRBV3-1
J gene: TRBJ1-6

CDR3 protein: CASSPVGGFEKLFF
V gene: TRBV7-2
J gene: TRBJ1-4

CDR3 protein: CASSSSPVNTEAFF
V gene: TRBV7-6
J gene: TRBJ1-1

CDR3 protein: CASSHNGGPEAFF
V gene: TRBV3-1
J gene: TRBJ1-1

CDR3 protein: CASSTSGAYEQYF
V gene: TRBV4-1
J gene: TRBJ2-7

CDR3 protein: CAWSGDSQETQYF
V gene: TRBV30
J gene: TRBJ2-5

CDR3 protein: CASSPLGRNEQFF
V gene: TRBV14
J gene: TRBJ2-1

CDR3 protein: CSANRYSGLASNTGELFF
V gene: TRBV20-1
J gene: TRBJ2-2

CDR3 protein: CASSVYGTGEGTEAFF
V gene: TRBV5-1
J gene: TRBJ1-1

CDR3 protein: CASSPDNLYGYTF
V gene: TRBV5-1
J gene: TRBJ1-2

CDR3 protein: CASTTLLSYNEQFF
V gene: TRBV6-1
J gene: TRBJ2-1

CDR3 protein: CASSVGSSGVSETQYF
V gene: TRBV9
J gene: TRBJ2-5

CDR3 protein: CASSLDPQETQYF
V gene: TRBV5-1
J gene: TRBJ2-5

CDR3 protein: CASSQTSGSYEQYF
V gene: TRBV5-1
J gene: TRBJ2-7

CDR3 protein: CASSPPGGRYEQYF
V gene: TRBV12-3/TRBV12-4
J gene: TRBJ2-7

CDR3 protein: CSARSGFREQYF
V gene: TRBV20-1
J gene: TRBJ2-7

CDR3 protein: CASSVAGGQGRSGNTIYF
V gene: TRBV9
J gene: TRBJ1-3

CDR3 protein: CASSLGQGHYGYTF
V gene: TRBV5-1
J gene: TRBJ1-2

CDR3 protein: CASSAPPNTGELFF
V gene: TRBV7-2
J gene: TRBJ2-2

CDR3 protein: CASSQDATSGGYNEQFF
V gene: TRBV4-2
J gene: TRBJ2-1

CDR3 protein: CASSISQGTYNEQFF
V gene: TRBV7-9
J gene: TRBJ2-1

CDR3 protein: CASSLYSGGTRSTEAFF
V gene: TRBV7-2
J gene: TRBJ1-1

CDR3 protein: CASSLSGTSGSYSDTQYF
V gene: TRBV27
J gene: TRBJ2-3

CDR3 protein: CASQRLSAGGAETQYF
V gene: TRBV5-4
J gene: TRBJ2-5

CDR3 protein: CASRTGGQVGEKLFF
V gene: TRBV5-1
J gene: TRBJ1-4

CDR3 protein: CASSGHHNQPQHF
V gene: TRBV18
J gene: TRBJ1-5

CDR3 protein: CASSLGTDYQPQHF
V gene: TRBV12-3/TRBV12-4
J gene: TRBJ1-5

CDR3 protein: CASGDSNQPQHF
V gene: TRBV6-1
J gene: TRBJ1-5

CDR3 protein: CASSLGDRDPYEQYF
V gene: TRBV5-1
J gene: TRBJ2-7

CDR3 protein: CASNPRLADHQETQYF
V gene: TRBV6-1
J gene: TRBJ2-5

CDR3 protein: CAISGTGSVDGYTF
V gene: TRBV10-3
J gene: TRBJ1-2

CDR3 protein: CASSEALAGGRGNIQYF
V gene: TRBV25-1
J gene: TRBJ2-4

CDR3 protein: CASSSPGQGVTEAFF
V gene: TRBV12-3/TRBV12-4
J gene: TRBJ1-1

CDR3 protein: CASSSSRTGYQETQYF
V gene: TRBV5-7
J gene: TRBJ2-5

CDR3 protein: CASSFPGQGAEQYF
V gene: TRBV5-5
J gene: TRBJ2-7

CDR3 protein: CASSKRGTSPATNEKLFF
V gene: TRBV2
J gene: TRBJ1-4